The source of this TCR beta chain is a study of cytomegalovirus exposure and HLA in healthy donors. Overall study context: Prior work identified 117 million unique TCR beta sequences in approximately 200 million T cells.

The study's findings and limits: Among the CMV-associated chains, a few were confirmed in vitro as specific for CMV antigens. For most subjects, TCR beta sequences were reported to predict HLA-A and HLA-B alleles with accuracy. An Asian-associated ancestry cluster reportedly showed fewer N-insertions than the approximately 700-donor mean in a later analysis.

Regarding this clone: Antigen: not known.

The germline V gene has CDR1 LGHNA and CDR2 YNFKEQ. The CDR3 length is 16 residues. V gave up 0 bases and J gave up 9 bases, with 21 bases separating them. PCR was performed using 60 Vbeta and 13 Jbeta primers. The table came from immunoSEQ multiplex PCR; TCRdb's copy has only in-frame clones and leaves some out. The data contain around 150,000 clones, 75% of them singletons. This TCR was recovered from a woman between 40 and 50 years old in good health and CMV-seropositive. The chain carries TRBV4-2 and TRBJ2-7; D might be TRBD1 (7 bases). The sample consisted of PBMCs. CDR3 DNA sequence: TGTGCCAGCAGCCAAGATGTCCAGGGGGGACCCCCTACGCAGTACTTC. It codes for CASSQDVQGGPPTQYF.